This TCR beta chain was sequenced during a study of T cells in Graves' hyperthyroidism and ophthalmopathy. General study findings and limits: Blood also carried most thyroid clonotypes expanded above 0.001.

TCR beta CDR3 regions were amplified from RNA. With the HTBI primer set, the TCR CDR3 went through a first round of RT-PCR. TCRdb used MiXCR to reprocess the multiplex PCR reads, holding one entry per CDR3 protein. The sample includes fewer than 500,000 distinct CDR3 sequences, around 13% of them seen just once. Ophthalmopathy patients had moderate-to-severe active disease, CAS ≥3, NOSPECS ≥4, and disease duration under 3 months. Exclusion of patients followed from uncontrolled infection, other autoimmune disease, pregnancy or lactation. In the case of this clonotype: Its antigen remains unidentified.

The CDR3 is made up of 13 amino acids. Trimming shortened V by 5 bases and J by 3 bases, and 11 bases separated the two germline ends. In germline, CDR1 is MNHEY, CDR2 SMNVEV (reference sequence). V usage is TRBV27 and J usage is TRBJ2-7; D remains ambiguous. The sequence came from a woman in her twenties or thirties with Graves' ophthalmopathy. Source material: blood. CDR3 coding DNA: TGTGCCAGCAGTCTGCCTATCAGCTACGAGCAGTACTTC. This translates into CASSLPISYEQYF.